The 31 T cell receptor beta chains below were found in one sample sequenced in a study of a mutant IDH1 vaccine in newly diagnosed glioma. Sequencing was performed with immunoSEQ multiplex PCR; in TCRdb, only in-frame clones are kept and a portion is missing. The sample lists roughly 99,000 clones, 85% to 90% seen once, with 0.56% in the top ten. The sample's time point: baseline, week 1 (first vaccination visit). Treatment here: pre-vaccination baseline after standard-of-care therapy. The material sequenced was PBMCs, taken from a glioma patient treated with radiotherapy, temozolomide or both. The receptors here all came from a woman aged 45-65 years with glioma.

The rearrangement uses TRBV6-6 and TRBJ2-2; D is ambiguous. The CDR3 runs 15 residues. CDR1 MNHNY and CDR2 SVGAGI come from the germline V gene (reference sequence). V lost 3 bases and J lost 4, with 12 bases in between. The CDR3 protein is CASSYLGVGTGELFF. The DNA for the CDR3 is TGTGCCAGCAGTTATCTGGGCGTCGGCACCGGGGAGCTGTTTTTT.

The chain couples TRBV19 to TRBJ2-1, with TRBD2 identical over 10 bases. CDR1 LNHDA and CDR2 SQIVND come from the germline V gene (reference sequence). V lost 8 bases and J lost 10; bases outside the gene matches: 14. The CDR3 loop spans 15 amino acids. Here the CDR3 reads CASRRLAGPGGEQFF. Here the CDR3 DNA reads TGTGCCAGTCGAAGACTAGCGGGCCCTGGGGGGGAGCAGTTCTTC.

V and J are TRBV5-1 and TRBJ2-5; TRBD2 aligns across 11 bases. Germline V gene lookup returns CDR1 SGHRS and CDR2 YFSETQ. The CDR3 runs 15 residues. The trim removed 5 bases at V and 6 bases at J, leaving 9 bases unmatched. The chain's CDR3 is CASRRSGRESQTQYF. The CDR3 nucleotides read TGCGCCAGCAGACGTAGCGGGAGGGAATCCCAGACCCAGTACTTC.

The rearrangement joins TRBV9 to TRBJ2-5, with no clear D. The V and J ends lost 4 bases and 2 bases respectively, with 9 bases between them. The CDR3 has 13 residues. Per germline, CDR1 SGDLS and CDR2 YYNGEE. For the CDR3, the DNA is TGTGCCAGCAGCTGGGGTTCTCAAGAGACCCAGTACTTC. Protein: CASSWGSQETQYF.

As to this clone: Other DNA variants within this sample encode the same CDR3. The J gene is TRBJ1-5, the V gene TRBV30; 8 nucleotides agree with TRBD1. V shed 3 bases and J 4 bases; nucleotides not matched to a gene: 2. The CDR3 loop spans 13 amino acids. Germline CDR1 reads GTSNPN; CDR2 reads SVGIG (reference sequence). Here the CDR3 reads CAWSRQGNQPQHF. In nucleotides, the CDR3 is TGTGCCTGGAGCCGACAGGGGAATCAGCCCCAGCATTTT.

The rearrangement joins TRBV5-4 to TRBJ2-1; D may be TRBD2 (6 bases). Germline V lookup: CDR1 SGHNT, CDR2 YYREEE (reference sequence). CDR3 length: 16 amino acids. V lost 4 bases and J lost 8, with 22 bases in between. As DNA, the CDR3 is TGTGCCAGCAGCCCTAGGCGGGGACGTGATGGGGATGAGCAGTTCTTC. Its translation: CASSPRRGRDGDEQFF. The whole variable domain, remainder taken from reference TRBV5-4 and TRBJ2-1, is ETGVTQSPTHLIKTRGQQVTLRCSSQSGHNTVSWYQQALGQGPQFIFQYYREEENGRGNFPPRFSGLQFPNYSSELNVNALELDDSALYLCASSPRRGRDGDEQFFGPGTRLTVL.

This clone was observed once. The chain combines TRBV19 with TRBJ1-5; 7 positions match TRBD1. This CDR3 has 13 residues. Looked up from germline, CDR1 is LNHDA and CDR2 is SQIVND (reference sequence). J gave up 5 bases and V 6 bases, and 4 bases lay outside the gene matches. CDR3 residues: CASRGTVYQPQHF. CDR3 coding DNA: TGTGCCAGTAGGGGGACAGTCTATCAGCCCCAGCATTTT.

This chain connects TRBV5-5 to TRBJ2-7; maybe TRBD2 (6 bases). Germline CDR1 reads SGHKS; CDR2 reads YYEKEE (reference sequence). The CDR3 length is 14 residues. Deletions cut 2 bases from V and 1 base from J, with 10 bases between. The chain's CDR3 is CASSFWGESYEQYF. The CDR3 bases are TGTGCCAGCAGCTTCTGGGGGGAATCCTACGAGCAGTACTTC.

The genes are TRBV7-9 and TRBJ2-5; the D gene is possibly TRBD1 (6 bases). V lost 5 bases to trimming and J lost 2 bases, with 18 bases between them. The CDR3 length is 16 residues. Germline CDR1 SEHNR, CDR2 FQNEAQ (reference sequence). The CDR3 nucleotides read TGTGCCAGCAGCCCCCTCCCAGGGGCAGTTCAAGAGACCCAGTACTTC. As protein: CASSPLPGAVQETQYF.

The V and J genes are TRBV5-1 and TRBJ1-2; 7 bases fit TRBD1. Trimming took 4 bases from V and 5 from J; bases not matched to a gene: 14. The CDR3 loop spans 16 amino acids. Germline loops: CDR1 SGHRS, CDR2 YFSETQ. CDR3 DNA sequence: TGCGCCAGCAGCCCCGGGACAGCCCCCGTTCTTTATGGCTACACCTTC. Encoded protein: CASSPGTAPVLYGYTF.

CDR3 in amino acids: CASRRKTGELFF. The DNA for the CDR3 is TGTGCCAGCAGAAGAAAGACCGGGGAGCTGTTTTTT. V usage is TRBV5-4 and J usage is TRBJ2-2, with no clear D. Trimming shortened V by 5 bases and J by 5 bases, and 7 bases separated the two germline ends. The CDR3 length is 12 residues. The germline CDR1 and CDR2 sequences are SGHNT and YYREEE (reference sequence).

The CDR3 reads CASTYRGTDTQYF. The CDR3 DNA reads TGTGCCAGCACTTACCGTGGAACAGATACGCAGTATTTT. The chain links TRBV6-1 to TRBJ2-3, with no clear D. V lost 7 bases and J lost 3, with 11 bases in between. CDR3 length equals 13 residues. The germline V gene encodes CDR1 MNHNS and CDR2 SASEGT.

In this sample, this clone turned up once. The chain employs TRBV6-5 and TRBJ1-6; 7 bases agree with TRBD1. The germline V gene has CDR1 MNHEY and CDR2 SVGAGI. CDR3 length: 15 amino acids. Unmatched junction bases numbered 5, after V lost 2 bases and J lost 7 bases. The CDR3 region is CASSYEGAQNSPLHF. The CDR3 DNA is TGTGCCAGCAGTTACGAGGGGGCGCAAAATTCACCCCTCCACTTT.

V is TRBV5-1 and J is TRBJ2-7, with 9 bases aligning to TRBD1. Germline lookup yields CDR1 SGHRS and CDR2 YFSETQ. This CDR3 contains 16 residues. V trimming: 4 bases; J trimming: 3 bases; junction bases outside the gene matches: 11. CDR3 nucleotide sequence: TGCGCCAGCAGCGCCTCCCCGGGACAGGGAATCTACGAGCAGTACTTC. Protein: CASSASPGQGIYEQYF.

The gene calls are TRBV27 and TRBJ2-1; D unclear. The germline V and J ends were trimmed by 6 bases and 4 bases, with 10 bases remaining between them. Germline V lookup: CDR1 MNHEY, CDR2 SMNVEV (reference sequence). The CDR3 is 13 residues long. CDR3 sequence: CASRPSRYNEQFF. As DNA, the CDR3 is TGTGCCAGCAGACCTTCTCGGTACAATGAGCAGTTCTTC.

V gene TRBV9 combines with J gene TRBJ2-2; D unresolved. V gave up 4 bases and J gave up 6 bases, with 16 bases separating them. Germline-derived CDR1 and CDR2 are SGDLS and YYNGEE. The CDR3 contains 15 residues. The CDR3 loop is CASSPTGNLAGELFF. The CDR3 DNA sequence: TGTGCCAGCAGCCCGACTGGAAATTTGGCCGGGGAGCTGTTTTTT.

V is TRBV11-2 and J is TRBJ2-7; D remains ambiguous. The V end lost 5 bases, the J end lost 2 bases, and 7 bases lay between the germline ends. Germline V CDR1 and CDR2: SGHAT, FQNNGV. This CDR3 has 12 residues. DNA of the CDR3: TGTGCCAGCAGCCCCAAGGCCTACGAGCAGTACTTC. Its protein is CASSPKAYEQYF.

This chain's CDR3 is CASSYGGSNEQFF. DNA of the CDR3: TGTGCCAGCAGTTACGGGGGGAGCAATGAGCAGTTCTTC. The chain has TRBV6-5 and TRBJ2-1; D might be TRBD2 (6 bases). Trimming shortened V by 2 bases and J by 6 bases, and 8 bases separated the two germline ends. In germline, CDR1 is MNHEY, CDR2 SVGAGI. The CDR3 runs 13 residues.

V gene TRBV9 combines with J gene TRBJ2-2, with D possibly called TRBD1 or TRBD2 (5 bases each). Germline assignment: CDR1 SGDLS and CDR2 YYNGEE. V lost 6 bases to trimming and J lost 8 bases, with 23 bases between them. The CDR3 contains 16 residues. Here the CDR3 reads CASTSSGTLEVGELFF. DNA of the CDR3: TGTGCCAGCACCTCCTCGGGGACCCTCGAGGTGGGGGAGCTGTTTTTT.

This clone came up a few times. J is TRBJ1-2 and V is TRBV11-2; 8 positions agree with TRBD1. The V and J ends lost 1 base and 3 bases, in that order; junction bases with no gene match: 10. From germline, CDR1 is SGHAT and CDR2 FQNNGV. The CDR3 sequence is 17 residues long. CDR3 in DNA: TGTGCCAGCAGCTTAGGGACAGGGAATGTAAGAGACTATGGCTACACCTTC. Translating gives CASSLGTGNVRDYGYTF.

The sample holds a few counts of this clone. The CDR3 region has the DNA TGCAGCGTCGGGGTGCCCGGCGAGCAGTACTTC. Translating gives CSVGVPGEQYF. The chain recombines TRBV29-1 with TRBJ2-7; a weak D match, TRBD2 (5 bases). This CDR3 spans 11 amino acids. Germline lookup yields CDR1 SQVTM and CDR2 ANQGSEA. The ends were cut back, 6 bases at V and 6 bases at J, with 12 bases in the middle.

This chain joins TRBV6-6 and TRBJ2-7; D is unresolved. Germline CDR1 reads MNHNY; CDR2 reads SVGAGI (reference sequence). The CDR3 consists of 14 residues. Between the trimmed V and J ends, which lost 8 bases and 4 bases, there was a span of 18 bases. CDR3 bases: TGTGCCAGCTCCATAGGGAAGGGTGTATACGAGCAGTACTTC. Translated, it gives CASSIGKGVYEQYF.

The rearrangement joins TRBV11-2 to TRBJ2-3, with D possibly matching TRBD1 (6 bases). This CDR3 contains 15 residues. Trimming pared 0 bases from V and 3 bases from J, leaving 10 bases between. Germline V gene data show CDR1 as SGHAT and CDR2 as FQNNGV. CDR3 sequence: CASSLDGGATDTQYF. The CDR3 DNA is TGTGCCAGCAGCTTAGATGGGGGCGCAACAGATACGCAGTATTTT.

J is TRBJ1-5 and V is TRBV28, with a weak D call TRBD1 (5 bases). In germline, CDR1 is MDHEN, CDR2 SYDVKM. This CDR3 has 15 amino acids. Trimming shortened V by 9 bases and J by 6 bases, and 21 bases separated the two germline ends. Written as DNA, the CDR3 is TGTGCCAGTCAAGTGTATGGGCAGGGAGGTCAGCCCCAGCATTTT. As protein: CASQVYGQGGQPQHF.

The CDR3 DNA sequence: TGTGCCAGCAGCGCCGAGGGACAGGTGGGGATATATAGTGGCTACACCTTC. Translating gives CASSAEGQVGIYSGYTF. The rearrangement joins TRBV9 to TRBJ1-2; 8 bases align to TRBD1. CDR1 and CDR2 (germline): SGDLS, YYNGEE. The CDR3 runs to 17 residues. V gave up 3 bases and J gave up 7 bases; unmatched junction bases: 17.

In this sample, this clone turned up a few times. Here the CDR3 DNA reads TGTGCCAGCAGTGCGTCGGCAGGGAGGAACACCATATATTTT. This sequence encodes CASSASAGRNTIYF. The V call is TRBV2, the J call TRBJ1-3; D might be TRBD1 (5 bases). V lost 4 bases to trimming and J lost 7 bases, with 14 bases between them. Germline loops: CDR1 SNHLY, CDR2 FYNNEI. This CDR3 is 14 amino acids long.

This clone was detected once. For the CDR3, the DNA is TGCGCCAGCAGCCTAGGGGGTGAGCAGTTCTTC. Encoded protein: CASSLGGEQFF. This chain connects TRBV4-1 to TRBJ2-1; perhaps TRBD1 as D (6 bases). The CDR3 consists of 11 residues. With 4 bases removed from V and 9 bases from J, the gap between germline ends came to 7 bases. Germline assignment: CDR1 MGHRA and CDR2 YSYEKL.

The V and J genes are TRBV4-1 and TRBJ2-3; 9 nucleotides match TRBD1. CDR1 and CDR2 from the germline V gene are MGHRA and YSYEKL. Germline trimming cut 4 bases from V and 6 bases from J; bases unmatched to any gene: 5. The CDR3 has 14 residues. CDR3 sequence: CASSPGQGQDTQYF. DNA for the CDR3: TGCGCCAGCAGCCCAGGACAGGGGCAGGATACGCAGTATTTT.

The chain uses TRBV6-1 and TRBJ1-2; D is unresolved. The V end lost 8 bases, the J end lost 2 bases, and 6 bases lay between the germline ends. CDR1 is MNHNS and CDR2 is SASEGT in the germline V gene. The CDR3 totals 11 residues. CDR3 in DNA: TGTGCCAGCGCCTCCAACTATGGCTACACCTTC. Its translation: CASASNYGYTF.

V usage is TRBV30 and J usage is TRBJ2-5; 9 nucleotides agree with TRBD2. The CDR3 has 15 residues. V trimming: 2 bases; J trimming: 1 base; junction bases outside the gene matches: 5. In germline, CDR1 is GTSNPN, CDR2 SVGIG (reference sequence). CDR3 in amino acids: CAWSPAGGFQETQYF. The CDR3 region has the DNA TGTGCCTGGAGTCCCGCGGGAGGGTTCCAAGAGACCCAGTACTTC.

This sequence joins TRBV11-2 and TRBJ1-4; D gene uncertain. Per germline, CDR1 SGHAT and CDR2 FQNNGV. The CDR3 has 12 amino acids. V was cut by 5 bases and J by 8 bases, with 9 bases left in between. The CDR3 bases are TGTGCCAGCAGCCACAGTTTCGAAAAACTGTTTTTT. As protein: CASSHSFEKLFF.